A selection of T cell receptor beta chains follows, all from one sample in a study of T cell responses to AZD1222 COVID-19 vaccine. TCRdb keeps only in-frame clones here, not all; method: immunoSEQ multiplex PCR. The sample lists roughly 99,000 clones; roughly 87% were seen once. The source was peripheral blood, collected on day 0 of AZD1222 vaccination. The origin of the receptors is an adult in good health. Both conserved end residues are part of each CDR3. The order of the fields is CDR3 protein, V gene, J gene.

CASSRYRDGYQPQHF	TRBV27	TRBJ1-5
CAISIGQGAVWADTQYF	TRBV10-3	TRBJ2-3
CASSPGGLGEQYF	TRBV5-1	TRBJ2-7
CASSVGVAPNTEAFF	TRBV9	TRBJ1-1
CATSREGGSGANVLTF	TRBV15	TRBJ2-6
CASSLAERGPVNEQFF	TRBV7-9	TRBJ2-1
CATGENSAGTQYF	TRBV24-1	TRBJ2-3
CASSELIGPSSYEQYF	TRBV6-1	TRBJ2-7
CASKKSDRGLHGYTF	TRBV19	TRBJ1-2
CASSPTSGRATDTQYF	TRBV6-4	TRBJ2-3
CASTSGTTNEQFF	TRBV7-2	TRBJ2-1
CASSSRTELYSGYTF	TRBV13	TRBJ1-2
CASSKVVEGDTEAFF	TRBV21-1	TRBJ1-1
CASRVQGSYNEQFF	TRBV5-4	TRBJ2-1
CASSTLTSTDTQYF	TRBV7-9	TRBJ2-3
CASSYSLPDTQYF	TRBV6-2/TRBV6-3	TRBJ2-3
CAISRTDQISPLHF	TRBV10-3	TRBJ1-6
CASRRQGDITEAFF	TRBV5-1	TRBJ1-1
CASSTQKNTEAFF	TRBV7-3	TRBJ1-1
CASRGPDYSGNTIYF	TRBV6-5	TRBJ1-3
CASSRTSGGFDEQFF	TRBV19	TRBJ2-1
CASSSMTDNYGYTF	TRBV5-1	TRBJ1-2
CASSVEVLAGGLAEQFF	TRBV9	TRBJ2-1
CASSCTGLGGYEQYF	TRBV7-4	TRBJ2-7
CASSFQGENTIYF	TRBV5-4	TRBJ1-3
CASSLGAGSMTEAFF	TRBV11-2	TRBJ1-1
CASTTGLVNGYTF	TRBV6-5	TRBJ1-2
CASSLAESAGRHEQYF	TRBV7-2	TRBJ2-7
CASSLSRTVAGGYTF	TRBV27	TRBJ1-2
CASSLSGGSSYEQYF	TRBV7-3	TRBJ2-7
CASSPESGGITGELFF	TRBV5-6	TRBJ2-2
CATSRDQGADFNYGYTF	TRBV15	TRBJ1-2
CATVDGGYAEAFF	TRBV19	TRBJ1-1
CASSYLSWNTEAFF	TRBV6-6	TRBJ1-1
CASSLDLPSGGKSTQYF	TRBV11-2	TRBJ2-3
CASSLGQGAYEQYF	TRBV10-2	TRBJ2-7
CASSLVVNTEAFF	TRBV5-1	TRBJ1-1